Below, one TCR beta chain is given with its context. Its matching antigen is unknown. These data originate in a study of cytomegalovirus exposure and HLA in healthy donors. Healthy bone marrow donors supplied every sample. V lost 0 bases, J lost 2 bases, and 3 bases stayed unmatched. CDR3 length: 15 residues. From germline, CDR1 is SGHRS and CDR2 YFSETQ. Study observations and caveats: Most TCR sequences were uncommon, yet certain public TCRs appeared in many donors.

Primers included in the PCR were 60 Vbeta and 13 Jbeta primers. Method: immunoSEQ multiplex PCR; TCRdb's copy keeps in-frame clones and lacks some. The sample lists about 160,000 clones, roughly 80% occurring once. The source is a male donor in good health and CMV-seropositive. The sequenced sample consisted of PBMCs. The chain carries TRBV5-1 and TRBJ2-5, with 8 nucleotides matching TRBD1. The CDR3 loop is CASSLDGTGQETQYF. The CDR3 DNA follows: TGCGCCAGCAGCTTGGATGGGACAGGACAAGAGACCCAGTACTTC.